The T cell receptor beta chain described here comes from a study of molecular identifiers for immune sequencing clone quantification. The V gene lost 3 bases and the J gene lost 3 bases, with 10 bases spanning the gap. The germline V gene encodes CDR1 SGHRS and CDR2 YFSETQ. The CDR3 has 13 amino acids. This clonotype was seen repeatedly, ten times or more. TCRdb analysed the PCR reads with MiXCR anew, one entry per CDR3 protein. The sample has around 480,000 distinct CDR3 sequences; 25% are singletons. Input material: naive CD8+ T cells from blood, with Jurkat cell RNA spiked in. Noted subset: FACS-sorted CD8+CD4-CCR7+CD45RA+ naive T cells. The rearrangement joins TRBV5-1 to TRBJ2-7, with D uncertain. The sequence derives from a human donor in good health. Some libraries in this study had Jurkat cell RNA spiked in. The chain's CDR3 is CASSSGAYYEQYF. DNA for the CDR3: TGCGCCAGCAGCTCTGGCGCGTACTACGAGCAGTACTTC.